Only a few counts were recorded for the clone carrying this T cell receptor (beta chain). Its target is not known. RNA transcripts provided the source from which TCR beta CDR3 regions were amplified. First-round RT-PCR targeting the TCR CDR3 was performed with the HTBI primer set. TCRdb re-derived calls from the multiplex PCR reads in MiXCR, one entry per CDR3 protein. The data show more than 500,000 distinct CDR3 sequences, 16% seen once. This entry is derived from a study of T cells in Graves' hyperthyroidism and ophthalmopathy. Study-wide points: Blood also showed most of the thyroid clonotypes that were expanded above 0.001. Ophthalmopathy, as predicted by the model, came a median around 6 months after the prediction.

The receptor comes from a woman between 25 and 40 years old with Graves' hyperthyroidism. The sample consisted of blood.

CDR3 sequence: CAWSVLGQGIGETQYF. The CDR3 nucleotides read TGTGCCTGGAGTGTACTTGGACAGGGAATAGGGGAGACCCAGTACTTC. The J gene is TRBJ2-5, the V gene TRBV30, with 8 positions matching TRBD1. Trimming cost V 0 bases and J 5 bases; bases outside gene matches: 11. Per germline, CDR1 GTSNPN and CDR2 SVGIG (reference sequence). CDR3 length: 16 residues.